Sequencing of this T cell receptor (beta chain) was carried out in a study of technical replicates of blood from a few donors (dated by TCRdb to the late 2010s). The receptor library was made with the immunoSEQ multiplex PCR assay. What TCRdb holds here is the immuneACCESS table cut down to in-frame rearrangements. Part of the clones is not present; checked against another copy, under half of the missing clones reflect an unresolved V gene, and the others are unexplained. In this sample the table shows tens of thousands of clones, about 94% of which occur a single time. The ten largest make up more than 0.2% of the sample. Ends trimmed: V by 4 bases, J by 10 bases; bases unmatched to a gene: 3. The CDR3 numbers 14 residues from cysteine through phenylalanine. Just CDR3 DNA is preserved here, 42 bases in frame from base 1. From a lookup of the germline V gene (reference sequence), CDR1 and CDR2 are SEHNR and FQNEAQ.

Remarks on this clone: The antigen it binds to is not known. No base-level quality is on record; no much larger clone is a single base apart.

This receptor was obtained from a human donor in good health. Sequencing was done on a sample of T cells isolated from PBMCs. The chain joins TRBV7-9 to TRBJ2-1; 14 bases in the middle match TRBD2. Read as DNA, the sequence is TGTGCCAGCAGCTACGGGACTAGCGGGAGCGAGCAGTTCTTC. This translates into CASSYGTSGSEQFF.